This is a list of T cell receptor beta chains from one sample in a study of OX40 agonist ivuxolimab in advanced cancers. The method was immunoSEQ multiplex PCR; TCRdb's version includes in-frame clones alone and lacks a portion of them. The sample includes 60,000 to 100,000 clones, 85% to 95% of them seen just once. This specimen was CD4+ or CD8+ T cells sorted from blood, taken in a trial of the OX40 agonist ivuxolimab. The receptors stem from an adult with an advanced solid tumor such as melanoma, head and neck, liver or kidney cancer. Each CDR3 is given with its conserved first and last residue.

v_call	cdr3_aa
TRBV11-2	CASSLVGRATANYGYTF
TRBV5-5	CASSQDRPPLNYGYTF
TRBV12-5	CASGLAYEQYF
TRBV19	CASSRTKDGGQETQYF
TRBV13	CASSLKVAGGPWNTDTQYF
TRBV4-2	CASSPGQGANTEAFF
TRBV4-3	CASSPSVFGGENTEAFF
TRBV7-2	CASSPDRSAGPSYEQYF
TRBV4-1	CASSQDLRGFGYGYTF
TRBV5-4	CASSSPGTSGGVAGELFF
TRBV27	CASSSGPSYEQYF
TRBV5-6	CASSSGLASVEQFF
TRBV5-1	CASSLVAGVSDTQYF
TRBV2	CASCPGMNTEAFF
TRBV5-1	CASSHVGGGEKLFF
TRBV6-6	CASSYSTTGDRSGAFF
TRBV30	CAWSGLEQEQYF
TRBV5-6	CASSLLVYEQFF
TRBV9	CASSPDSGFRGYTF
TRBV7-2	CASSTQQEQETQYF
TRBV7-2	CASSLVQF
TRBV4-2	CASSQDSLAGGRSYNEQFF
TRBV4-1	CASSVYQNTNEKLFF